This TCR beta chain was captured in a study of cytotoxic CD8 clonotypes in ibrutinib-treated CLL. Profiling relied on immunoSEQ multiplex PCR, and the TCRdb table lists in-frame clones only, not all of them. The sample includes roughly 76,000 clones, 80% of them seen just once. This CDR3 region has 16 residues. Germline loops: CDR1 MDHEN, CDR2 SYDVKM. The ends were cut back, 3 bases at V and 6 bases at J, with 19 bases in the middle. The sample here was PBMCs, taken at disease progression, from a patient treated with ibrutinib. The TCR comes from a human donor with chronic lymphocytic leukemia. V usage is TRBV28 and J usage is TRBJ2-3; D remains ambiguous. The CDR3: CASSLPQAGRWDTQYF. The CDR3 nucleotides are TGTGCCAGCAGTTTGCCCCAGGCCGGACGGTGGGATACGCAGTATTTT.